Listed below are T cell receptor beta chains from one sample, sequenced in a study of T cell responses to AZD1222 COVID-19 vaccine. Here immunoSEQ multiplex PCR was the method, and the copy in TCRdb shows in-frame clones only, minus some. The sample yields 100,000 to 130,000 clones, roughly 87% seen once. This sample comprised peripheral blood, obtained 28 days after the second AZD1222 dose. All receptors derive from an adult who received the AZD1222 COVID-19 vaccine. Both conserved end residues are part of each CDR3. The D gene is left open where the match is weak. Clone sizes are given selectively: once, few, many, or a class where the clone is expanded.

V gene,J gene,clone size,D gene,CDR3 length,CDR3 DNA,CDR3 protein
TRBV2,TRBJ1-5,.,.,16,TGTGCCAGCAGTGATTCGGGCGGCGGGGGCAGTCAGCCCCAGCATTTT,CASSDSGGGGSQPQHF
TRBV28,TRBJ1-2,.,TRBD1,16,TGTGCCAGCAGTTTAGCTACGACAGGGGGCTTGGGTGGCTACACCTTC,CASSLATTGGLGGYTF
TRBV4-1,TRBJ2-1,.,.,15,TGCGCCAGCAGCCAAGAGTCAGGGCTGGGAAATGAGCAGTTCTTC,CASSQESGLGNEQFF
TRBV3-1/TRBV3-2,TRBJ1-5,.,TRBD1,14,TGTGCCAGCAGCTACGGGACAGGGGGACAGCCCCAGCATTTT,CASSYGTGGQPQHF
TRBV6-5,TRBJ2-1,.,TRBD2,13,TGTGCCAGCAGGGCTAGCGGGGACCCCTCGGAGTTCTTC,CASRASGDPSEFF
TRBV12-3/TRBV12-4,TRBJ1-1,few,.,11,TGTGCCAGCAGGAGTAACACTGAAGCTTTCTTT,CASRSNTEAFF
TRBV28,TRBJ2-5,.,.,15,TGTGCCAGCAGGGCGGGAAGGGATTACCAAGAGACCCAGTACTTC,CASRAGRDYQETQYF
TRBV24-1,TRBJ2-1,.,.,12,TGTGCCACCACCTATAGCTACAATGAGCAGTTCTTC,CATTYSYNEQFF
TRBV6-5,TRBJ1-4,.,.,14,TGTGCCAGCAGTTCCAGTGTTACTAATGAAAAACTGTTTTTT,CASSSSVTNEKLFF
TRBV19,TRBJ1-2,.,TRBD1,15,TGTGCCAGTGGGGACAGCCAATCGCTGCCCTATGGCTACACCTTC,CASGDSQSLPYGYTF
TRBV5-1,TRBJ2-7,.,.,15,TGCGCCAGCAGCACACCCGGGACTGTCATCTTTGAGCAGTACTTC,CASSTPGTVIFEQYF
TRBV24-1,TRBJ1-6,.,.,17,TGTGCCACCAGTGATTTAAGATGGGGGAGGGATAATTCACCCCTCCACTTT,CATSDLRWGRDNSPLHF
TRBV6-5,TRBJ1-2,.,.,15,TGTGCCACCTCAGGGGCCGGGGCTTCTAACTATGGCTACACCTTC,CATSGAGASNYGYTF
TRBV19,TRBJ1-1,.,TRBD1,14,TGTGCCAGTACCGCGGGACAGGTGAACACTGAAGCTTTCTTT,CASTAGQVNTEAFF
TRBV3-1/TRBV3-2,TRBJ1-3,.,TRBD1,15,TGTGCCAGCAGCCCCATCAGGGGGGGCGGAAACACCATATATTTT,CASSPIRGGGNTIYF
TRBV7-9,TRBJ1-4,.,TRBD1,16,TGTGCCAGCAGCTACCCCGGGGGACAGGGTCTTGAAAAACTGTTTTTT,CASSYPGGQGLEKLFF
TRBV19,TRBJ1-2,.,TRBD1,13,TGTGCCAGTAGTATGGTCGGGACAGAGGGCTACACCTTC,CASSMVGTEGYTF
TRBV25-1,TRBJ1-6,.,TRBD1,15,TGTGCCAGCAGTGAAGGACAGGGGAGGAATTCACCCCTCCACTTT,CASSEGQGRNSPLHF
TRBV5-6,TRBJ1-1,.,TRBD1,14,TGTGCCAGCACGCCCGGGACAGGTAGGACTGAAGCTTTCTTT,CASTPGTGRTEAFF
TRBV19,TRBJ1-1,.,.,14,TGTGCCAGTATTGGTAACAGCCTCGGCACTGAAGCTTTCTTT,CASIGNSLGTEAFF
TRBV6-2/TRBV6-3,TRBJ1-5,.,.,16,TGTGCCAGCAGTAACCTAGGGACGTTGAGCAATCAGCCCCAGCATTTT,CASSNLGTLSNQPQHF
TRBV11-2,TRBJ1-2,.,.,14,TGTGCCAGCAGCTTAGCAGGCGCTATCCATGGCTACACCTTC,CASSLAGAIHGYTF
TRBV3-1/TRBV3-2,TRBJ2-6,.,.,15,TGTGCCAGCAGCACTCAGAGCTCTGGGGCCAACGTCCTGACTTTC,CASSTQSSGANVLTF
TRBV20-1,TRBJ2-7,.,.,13,TGCAGTGCTAGTAGGACATCCTCCTACGAGCAGTACTTC,CSASRTSSYEQYF
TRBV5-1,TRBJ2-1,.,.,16,TGCGCCAGCAGCACCCAGGGTCCTGGCTCCTACAATGAGCAGTTCTTC,CASSTQGPGSYNEQFF
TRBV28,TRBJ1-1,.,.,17,TGTGCCAGCAGTTTAGAACGCAGGAACTTGATGAACACTGAAGCTTTCTTT,CASSLERRNLMNTEAFF
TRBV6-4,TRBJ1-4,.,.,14,TGTGCCAGCAGTTTAGGTCGCTCGGGTGAAAAACTGTTTTTT,CASSLGRSGEKLFF
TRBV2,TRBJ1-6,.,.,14,TGTGCCAGCAGTGTTGGCAGGGAAGATTCACCCCTCCACTTT,CASSVGREDSPLHF
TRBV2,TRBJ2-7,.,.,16,TGTGCCAGCAGTGGGGACCCAGGGTGGATTTCCTACGAGCAGTACTTC,CASSGDPGWISYEQYF
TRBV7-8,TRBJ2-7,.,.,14,TGTGCCAGCAGCTTAGACCGGGGTTCGGGAGAGCAGTACTTC,CASSLDRGSGEQYF
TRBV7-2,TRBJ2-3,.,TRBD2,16,TGTGCCAGCAGCTTAGATCTAGCGGGGGACTCAGATACGCAGTATTTT,CASSLDLAGDSDTQYF
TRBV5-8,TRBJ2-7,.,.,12,TGTGCCAGCAGCTGGGGGACCTACGAGCAGTACTTC,CASSWGTYEQYF
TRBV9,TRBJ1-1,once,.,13,TGTGCCAGCAGCGTCGGGGGGTACACTGAAGCTTTCTTT,CASSVGGYTEAFF
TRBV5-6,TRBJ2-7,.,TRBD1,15,TGTGCCAGCAGCGATGGAAGGACAGGGCAGTACGAGCAGTACTTC,CASSDGRTGQYEQYF
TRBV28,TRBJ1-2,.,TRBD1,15,TGTGCCAGCAGTTTAGGGGGACAGGGAGGCTATGGCTACACCTTC,CASSLGGQGGYGYTF
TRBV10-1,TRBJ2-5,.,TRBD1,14,TGCGCCAGCATCGAGGACAGGGTCAGGGAGACCCAGTACTTC,CASIEDRVRETQYF
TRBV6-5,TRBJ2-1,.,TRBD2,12,TGTGCCAGCAGTTACTCGGGGGGGGAGCAGTTCTTC,CASSYSGGEQFF
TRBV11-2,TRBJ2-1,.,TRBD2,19,TGTGCCAGCAGCTTCCCCGCCGCGGGACTAGCGGGGTCCTACAATGAGCAGTTCTTC,CASSFPAAGLAGSYNEQFF
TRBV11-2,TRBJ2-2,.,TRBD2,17,TGTGCCAGCAGCTTAGATTCTTGGGGGGGAAACACCGGGGAGCTGTTTTTT,CASSLDSWGGNTGELFF
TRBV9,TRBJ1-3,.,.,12,TGTGCCAGCAGCGTAGGTGGAGACACCATATATTTT,CASSVGGDTIYF
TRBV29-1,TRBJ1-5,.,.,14,TGCAGCGTGGGATGGGGGGGCAGCAATCAGCCCCAGCATTTT,CSVGWGGSNQPQHF
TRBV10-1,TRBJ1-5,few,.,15,TGCGCCAGCAGTGAGTCGAAAAATAGCAATCAGCCCCAGCATTTT,CASSESKNSNQPQHF
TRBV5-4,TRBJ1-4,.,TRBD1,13,TGTGCCAGCAGCTCGGGACAGGGGGGGAAACTGTTTTTT,CASSSGQGGKLFF
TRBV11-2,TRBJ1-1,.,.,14,TGTGCCAGCAGCACAGGACTTCCGAACACTGAAGCTTTCTTT,CASSTGLPNTEAFF
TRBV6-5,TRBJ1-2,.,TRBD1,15,TGTGCCAGCAACCCGACAGGGGGCCTCGCCTATGGCTACACCTTC,CASNPTGGLAYGYTF
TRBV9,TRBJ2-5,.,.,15,TGTGCCAGCAGCGTCGGCGTAACAGGGCAAGAGACCCAGTACTTC,CASSVGVTGQETQYF
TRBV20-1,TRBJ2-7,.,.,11,TGCAGTGCCCGGAGCCTAGTCGAGCAGTACTTC,CSARSLVEQYF
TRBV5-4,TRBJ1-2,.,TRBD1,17,TGTGCCAGCAGCTTTGCGTCAGGGACAGTTGCCGGTTATGGCTACACCTTC,CASSFASGTVAGYGYTF
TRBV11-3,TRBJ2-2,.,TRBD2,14,TGTGCCAGCAGCTGGGGGGGTAACACCGGGGAGCTGTTTTTT,CASSWGGNTGELFF
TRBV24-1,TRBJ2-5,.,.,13,TGTGCCACCAGTGATTCCGTCTACGAGACCCAGTACTTC,CATSDSVYETQYF
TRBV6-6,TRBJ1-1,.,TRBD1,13,TGTGCCAGCAGTTACGGACAGGTCCCTGAAGCTTTCTTT,CASSYGQVPEAFF
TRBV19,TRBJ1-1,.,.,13,TGTGCCAGTAGAGGACAGCGGGACACTGAAGCTTTCTTT,CASRGQRDTEAFF
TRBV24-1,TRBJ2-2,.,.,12,TGTGCCACCGAGGGGAACACCGGGGAGCTGTTTTTT,CATEGNTGELFF
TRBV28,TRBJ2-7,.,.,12,TGTGCCAGCAGTAACAGGGTAAGGGAGCAGTACTTC,CASSNRVREQYF
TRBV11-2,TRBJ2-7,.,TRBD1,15,TGTGCCAGCACCTCCGAGACAGGGGGCTCCTACGAGCAGTACTTC,CASTSETGGSYEQYF
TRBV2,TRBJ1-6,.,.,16,TGTGCCAGCAGTGGTGGAGGGTCAACCTATAATTCACCCCTCCACTTT,CASSGGGSTYNSPLHF
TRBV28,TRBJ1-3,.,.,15,TGTGCCAGCAGCGACGGGGGGGCGCAGGGAAACACCATATATTTT,CASSDGGAQGNTIYF
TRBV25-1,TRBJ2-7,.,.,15,TGTGCCAGCAGCACCGATGGGGAAGCGGCCTACGAGCAGTACTTC,CASSTDGEAAYEQYF
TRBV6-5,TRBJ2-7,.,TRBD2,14,TGTGCCAGCAGTTACTGGGGGGGGTCCTACGAGCAGTACTTC,CASSYWGGSYEQYF
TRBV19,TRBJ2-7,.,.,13,TGTGCCAGTAGTATTGGTCACCAGCAAGAGCAGTACTTC,CASSIGHQQEQYF